What follows are 9 T cell receptor beta chains derived from one specimen sequenced in a study of cytomegalovirus exposure and HLA in healthy donors. PCR employed 60 Vbeta and 13 Jbeta primers. Method: immunoSEQ multiplex PCR; TCRdb's copy keeps in-frame clones and lacks some. Among about 52,000 clones listed, about three quarters were seen once. Sample: PBMCs. The receptors here all came from a man aged 18 to 35 in good health and CMV-seronegative.

The chain links TRBV9 to TRBJ2-5; D unclear. Germline CDR1 reads SGDLS; CDR2 reads YYNGEE. This CDR3 contains 14 residues. V dropped 0 bases and J dropped 1 base, with 7 bases sitting between them. The CDR3 DNA is TGTGCCAGCAGCGTAGTACCAGGCCAAGAGACCCAGTACTTC. Translating gives CASSVVPGQETQYF.

The chain couples TRBV27 to TRBJ2-3; D perhaps matches TRBD1 (6 bases). Germline V gene sequence: CDR1 MNHEY, CDR2 SMNVEV (reference sequence). Trimming took 1 base from V and 1 from J, leaving 6 bases between them. The CDR3 extends over 14 amino acids. The CDR3 DNA reads TGTGCCAGCAGTTTATGGACAGGCACAGATACGCAGTATTTT. It is translated as CASSLWTGTDTQYF.

The chain couples TRBV25-1 to TRBJ1-3; a weak D match, TRBD1 (5 bases). CDR1 is MGHDK, CDR2 SYGVNS, per germline. Trimming pared 3 bases from V and 0 bases from J, leaving 9 bases between. CDR3 length: 15 residues. The CDR3 loop is CASSDPGGSGNTIYF. The CDR3 coding sequence is TGTGCCAGCAGTGATCCCGGGGGCTCTGGAAACACCATATATTTT.

The chain recombines TRBV5-1 with TRBJ2-1, with unresolved D. The CDR3 sequence is 12 residues long. Trimming left V 5 bases short and J 8 bases short, with 11 bases between. The V gene's germline CDR1 is SGHRS and CDR2 YFSETQ. CDR3 loop: CASRPLEDEQFF. The DNA of the CDR3 is TGCGCCAGCAGACCTCTCGAGGATGAGCAGTTCTTC.

In its sample, this clone was seen once. V and J are TRBV29-1 and TRBJ2-5, with TRBD1 identical over 9 bases. The CDR3 totals 15 residues. The ends lost 1 base at V and 4 bases at J; junction bases unmatched: 7. Germline V gene lookup returns CDR1 SQVTM and CDR2 ANQGSEA. The chain's CDR3 is CSVEVVQGAPETQYF. CDR3 bases: TGCAGCGTTGAAGTGGTACAGGGGGCCCCAGAGACCCAGTACTTC.

V is TRBV29-1 and J is TRBJ2-6; perhaps TRBD1 as D (5 bases). The CDR3 is 13 residues long. Between the trimmed V and J ends, which lost 4 bases and 2 bases, there was a span of 6 bases. Looked up from germline, CDR1 is SQVTM and CDR2 is ANQGSEA. The CDR3, as DNA: TGCAGCGTTGCAGGGACTGGGGCCAACGTCCTGACTTTC. It encodes CSVAGTGANVLTF. Based on the CDR3 plus reference TRBV29-1 and TRBJ2-6, the full variable domain is SAVISQKPSRDICQRGTSLTIQCQVDSQVTMMFWYRQQPGQSLTLIATANQGSEATYESGFVIDKFPISRPNLTFSTLTVSNMSPEDSSIYLCSVAGTGANVLTFGAGSRLTVL.

The rearrangement links TRBV28 to TRBJ1-1, with D possibly matching TRBD1 (5 bases). The CDR3 runs 15 residues. Germline loops: CDR1 MDHEN, CDR2 SYDVKM. Trimming left V 4 bases short and J 0 bases short, with 12 bases between. In DNA, the CDR3 is TGTGCCAGCAGTTACCCCAAGGGGTTGAACACTGAAGCTTTCTTT. Translated: CASSYPKGLNTEAFF.

V and J are TRBV10-3 and TRBJ1-2; TRBD1 is a possible D gene (6 bases). CDR3 size: 12 residues. Looked up from germline, CDR1 is ENHRY and CDR2 is SYGVKD. Deletions cut 8 bases from V and 3 bases from J, with 10 bases between. The CDR3 reads CAIAGADYGYTF. CDR3 nucleotide sequence: TGTGCCATCGCAGGGGCCGACTATGGCTACACCTTC.

J is TRBJ1-1 and V is TRBV6-5, with D hard to call. This CDR3 contains 14 residues. The germline V gene has CDR1 MNHEY and CDR2 SVGAGI. Trimming shortened V by 5 bases and J by 4 bases, and 14 bases separated the two germline ends. Here the CDR3 reads CASSTPVRPTEAFF. The CDR3 bases are TGTGCCAGCAGTACTCCTGTCAGGCCCACTGAAGCTTTCTTT.